The T cell receptor beta chain under discussion was sequenced for a study of STAT3 mutations in large granular lymphocyte leukemia (dated by TCRdb to between 2018 and 2021). Some background on the complete study: Roughly half of the T-LGLL patients who were sequenced longitudinally carried canonical activating STAT3 mutations. From an initial cohort of 207 LGL patients, eighteen representative T-LGLL cases were picked for longitudinal TCRbeta and STAT3 sequencing. Serial deep sequencing of TCRbeta CDR3 and STAT3 was performed in patients with T-cell large granular lymphocyte leukemia to reconstruct clonal hierarchy and dynamics. Over half of the T-LGLL patients were given one or more immunosuppressive therapy regimens, and over 30% of the treated patients had a hematologic response. Each patient was sequenced at an average of about 3.6 time points, ranging from 2 to 8 samplings. As controls within the study, a couple of patients with natural killer LGL leukemia were also sequenced longitudinally. Beyond this particular receptor, the publication reports: Linking therapy response to changes in TCR clonal burden was complicated by variable intervals between samplings and by differing treatment regimens. Since codominant clonotypes persisted in some patients, a small but highly pathogenic clone may have gone undetected. TCR clonotype switching after therapy was seen in about 35% of the 18 patients, with all newly emerging clones being STAT3 wild type. At least one immunodominant TCRbeta clonotype was present in every T-LGLL patient, and multiple immunodominant subclonotypes appeared in about half of the T-LGLL patients. Dominant TCR clone burden was found to exceed STAT3 mutant burden in several patients, suggesting that STAT3 mutation arose secondarily within a pre-expanded clone. Because no samples were available when a clone first appeared, clonal expansion had to be inferred from samplings taken at other points.

An Illumina MiSeq was used to sequence the TCRbeta libraries, yielding an average of approximately 43,000 productive templates per sample. Multiplex PCR amplification was used to generate TCRbeta CDR3 libraries with the immunoSEQ assay. As for the authors' bioinformatics: Repertoire diversity was computed as previously defined, with values near 0 indicating extremely monoclonal samples. As stored in TCRdb, this immuneACCESS dataset retains in-frame rearrangements with V and J assigned. A fraction of the clones does not appear; measured against another copy, unresolved V genes explain less than half of the discrepancy, and the remainder lacks a known reason. That table is the source of V, J and clone size, and D and trimming were worked out from the DNA. Within this sample are 2,500 to 3,500 clones, with roughly 44% of them counted one time only. The ten top clones hold 45% to 60% of the sample.

CDR1 and CDR2, looked up from the germline V gene (reference sequence), are MNHNY and SVGAGI. V is reduced by 4 bases and J by 7 bases, leaving a spacing of 13 bases between them. The CDR3 spans 13 residues, from the cysteine through the phenylalanine. The retained sequence is limited to the CDR3, 39 bases, with the frame set at the first base. DNA was extracted from blood mononuclear cells, and the same DNA was used for both TCR and STAT3 sequencing. Points on this clone: Its antigen remains unidentified. No much larger clone is present one base from it, and per-base qualities are unavailable.

The source material was peripheral blood mononuclear cells. This clonotype originated in a man aged 50 to 59 with T-cell large granular lymphocyte leukemia. Some clones in this sample may be carry-over from other donors' samples. The age is the age at diagnosis. The chain is encoded by TRBV6-6 joined to TRBJ1-2, with no reliable assignment of the D segment. The sequenced DNA: TGTGCCAGCAGTTCCCTGGGAGTAGGTGGCTACACCTTC. Translation gives CASSSLGVGGYTF.